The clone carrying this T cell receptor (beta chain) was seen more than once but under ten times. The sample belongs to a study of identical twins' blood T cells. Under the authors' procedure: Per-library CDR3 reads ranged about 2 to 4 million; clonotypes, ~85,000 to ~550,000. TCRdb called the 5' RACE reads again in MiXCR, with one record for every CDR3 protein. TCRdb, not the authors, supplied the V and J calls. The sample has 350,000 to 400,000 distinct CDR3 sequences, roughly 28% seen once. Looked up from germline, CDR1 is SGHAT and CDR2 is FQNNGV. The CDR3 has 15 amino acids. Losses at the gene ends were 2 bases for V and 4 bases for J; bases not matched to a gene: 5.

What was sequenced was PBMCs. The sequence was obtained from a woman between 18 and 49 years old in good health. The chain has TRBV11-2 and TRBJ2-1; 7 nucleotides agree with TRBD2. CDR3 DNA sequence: TGTGCCAGCAGCTTACAAGGCGGGAGTTACAATGAGCAGTTCTTC. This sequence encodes CASSLQGGSYNEQFF.